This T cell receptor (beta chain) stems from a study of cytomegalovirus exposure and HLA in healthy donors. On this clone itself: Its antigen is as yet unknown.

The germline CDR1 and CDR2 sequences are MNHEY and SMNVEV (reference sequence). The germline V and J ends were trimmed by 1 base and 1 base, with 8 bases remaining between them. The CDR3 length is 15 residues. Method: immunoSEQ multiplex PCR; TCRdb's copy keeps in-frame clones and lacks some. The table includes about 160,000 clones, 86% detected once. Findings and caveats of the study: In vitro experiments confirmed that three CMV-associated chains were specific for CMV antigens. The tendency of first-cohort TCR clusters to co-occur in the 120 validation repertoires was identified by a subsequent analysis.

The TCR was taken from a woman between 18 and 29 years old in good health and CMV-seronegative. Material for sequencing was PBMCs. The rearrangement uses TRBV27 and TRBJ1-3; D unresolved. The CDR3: CASSLYRDSGNTIYF. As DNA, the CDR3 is TGTGCCAGCAGTTTATACCGGGATTCTGGAAACACCATATATTTT.